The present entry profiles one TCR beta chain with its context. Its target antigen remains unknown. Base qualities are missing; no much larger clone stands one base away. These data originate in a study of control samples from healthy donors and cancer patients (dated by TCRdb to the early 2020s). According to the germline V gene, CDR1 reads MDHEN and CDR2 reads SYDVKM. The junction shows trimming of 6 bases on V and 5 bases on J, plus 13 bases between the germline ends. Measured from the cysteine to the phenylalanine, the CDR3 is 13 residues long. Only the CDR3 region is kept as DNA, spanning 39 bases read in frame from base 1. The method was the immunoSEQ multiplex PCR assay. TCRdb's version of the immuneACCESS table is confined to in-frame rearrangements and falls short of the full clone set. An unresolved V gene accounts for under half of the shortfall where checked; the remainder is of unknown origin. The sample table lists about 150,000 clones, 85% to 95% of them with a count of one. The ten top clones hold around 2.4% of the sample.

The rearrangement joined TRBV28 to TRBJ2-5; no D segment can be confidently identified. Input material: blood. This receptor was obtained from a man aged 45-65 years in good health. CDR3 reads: CASSPTLTETQYF. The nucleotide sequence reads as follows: TGTGCCAGCAGCCCCACCCTCACTGAGACCCAGTACTTC.